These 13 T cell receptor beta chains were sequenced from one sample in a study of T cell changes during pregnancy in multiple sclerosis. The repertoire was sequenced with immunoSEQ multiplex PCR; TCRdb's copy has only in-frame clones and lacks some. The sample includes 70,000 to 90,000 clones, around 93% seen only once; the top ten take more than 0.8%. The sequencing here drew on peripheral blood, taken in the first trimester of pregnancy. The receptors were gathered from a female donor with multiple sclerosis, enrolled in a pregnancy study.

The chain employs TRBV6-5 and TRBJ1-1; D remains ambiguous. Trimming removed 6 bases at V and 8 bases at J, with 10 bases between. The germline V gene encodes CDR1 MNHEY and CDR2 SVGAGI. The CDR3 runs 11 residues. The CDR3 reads CASSSTVEAFF. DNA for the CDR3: TGTGCCAGCAGCTCCACAGTAGAAGCTTTCTTT.

The CDR3 DNA follows: TGTGCCAGCAGTTACGGGGACAACAATCAGCCCCAGCATTTT. Encoded protein: CASSYGDNNQPQHF. The chain links TRBV6-6 to TRBJ1-5; D may be TRBD1 (6 bases). V lost 2 bases and J 3 bases, leaving 8 bases between the germline ends. The CDR3 runs 14 residues. The V gene's germline CDR1 is MNHNY and CDR2 SVGAGI (reference sequence).

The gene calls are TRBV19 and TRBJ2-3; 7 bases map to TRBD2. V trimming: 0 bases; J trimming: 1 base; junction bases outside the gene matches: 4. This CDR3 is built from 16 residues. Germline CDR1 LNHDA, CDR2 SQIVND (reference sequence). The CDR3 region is CASSIDAGRGTDTQYF. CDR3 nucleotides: TGTGCCAGTAGTATAGATGCAGGGAGGGGCACAGATACGCAGTATTTT.

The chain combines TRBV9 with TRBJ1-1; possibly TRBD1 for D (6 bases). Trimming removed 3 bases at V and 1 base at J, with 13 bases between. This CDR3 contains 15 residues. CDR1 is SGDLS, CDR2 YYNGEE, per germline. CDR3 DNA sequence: TGTGCCAGCAGCGCCCAGGGACAATCGAACACTGAAGCTTTCTTT. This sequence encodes CASSAQGQSNTEAFF.

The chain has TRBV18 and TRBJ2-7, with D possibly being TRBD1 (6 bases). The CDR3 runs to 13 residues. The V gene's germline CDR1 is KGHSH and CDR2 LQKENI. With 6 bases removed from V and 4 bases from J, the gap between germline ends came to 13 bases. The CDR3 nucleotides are TGTGCCAGCTCCCCCGGACAGTTTTACGAGCAGTACTTC. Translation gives CASSPGQFYEQYF.

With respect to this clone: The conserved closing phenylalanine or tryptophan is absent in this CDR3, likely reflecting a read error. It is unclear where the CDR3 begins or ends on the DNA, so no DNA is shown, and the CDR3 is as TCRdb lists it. This CDR3 reads CASTPFQCLDRG. This chain joins TRBV28 and TRBJ1-1; the D segment call TRBD1 is taken from the table without a DNA check. The CDR3 totals 12 residues, both ends included. From germline, CDR1 is MDHEN and CDR2 SYDVKM.

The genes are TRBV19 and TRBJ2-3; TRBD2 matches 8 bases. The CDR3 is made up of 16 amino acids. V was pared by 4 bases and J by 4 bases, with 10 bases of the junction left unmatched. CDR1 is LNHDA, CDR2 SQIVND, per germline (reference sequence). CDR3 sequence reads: CASSKAAGVWPDTQYF. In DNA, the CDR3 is TGTGCCAGTAGTAAGGCAGCGGGGGTCTGGCCAGATACGCAGTATTTT.

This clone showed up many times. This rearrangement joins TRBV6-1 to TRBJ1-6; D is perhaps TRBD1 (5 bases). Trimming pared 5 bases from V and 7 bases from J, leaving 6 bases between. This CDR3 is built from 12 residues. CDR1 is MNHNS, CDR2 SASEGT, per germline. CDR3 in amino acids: CASSQGNSPLHF. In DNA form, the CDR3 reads TGTGCCAGCAGTCAGGGCAATTCACCCCTCCACTTT.

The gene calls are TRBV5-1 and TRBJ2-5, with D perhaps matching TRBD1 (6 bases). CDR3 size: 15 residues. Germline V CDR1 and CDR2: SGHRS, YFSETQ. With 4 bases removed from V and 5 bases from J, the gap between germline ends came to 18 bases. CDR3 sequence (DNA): TGCGCCAGCAGCCAGGGTACAGGGCAGTTGGAGACCCAGTACTTC. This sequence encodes CASSQGTGQLETQYF. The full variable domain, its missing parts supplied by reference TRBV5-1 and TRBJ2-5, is KAGVTQTPRYLIKTRGQQVTLSCSPISGHRSVSWYQQTPGQGLQFLFEYFSETQRNKGNFPGRFSGRQFSNSRSEMNVSTLELGDSALYLCASSQGTGQLETQYFGPGTRLLVL.

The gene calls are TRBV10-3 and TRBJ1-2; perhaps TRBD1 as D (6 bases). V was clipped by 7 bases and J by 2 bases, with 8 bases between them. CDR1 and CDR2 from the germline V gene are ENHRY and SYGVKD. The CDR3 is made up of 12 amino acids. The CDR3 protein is CAITGQNYGYTF. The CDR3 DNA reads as TGTGCCATCACCGGACAGAACTATGGCTACACCTTC.

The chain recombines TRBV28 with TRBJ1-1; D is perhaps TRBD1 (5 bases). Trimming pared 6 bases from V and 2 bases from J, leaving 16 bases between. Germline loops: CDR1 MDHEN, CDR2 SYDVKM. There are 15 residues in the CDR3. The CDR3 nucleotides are TGTGCCAGCAGAGGGGCAGGGTTGGGAAACACTGAAGCTTTCTTT. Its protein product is CASRGAGLGNTEAFF.

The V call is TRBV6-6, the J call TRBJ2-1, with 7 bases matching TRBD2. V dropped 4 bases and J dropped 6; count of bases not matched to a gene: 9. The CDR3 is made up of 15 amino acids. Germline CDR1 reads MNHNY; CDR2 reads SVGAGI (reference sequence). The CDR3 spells CASSWGGTRGNEQFF. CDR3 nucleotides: TGTGCCAGCAGTTGGGGGGGAACCCGTGGCAATGAGCAGTTCTTC.

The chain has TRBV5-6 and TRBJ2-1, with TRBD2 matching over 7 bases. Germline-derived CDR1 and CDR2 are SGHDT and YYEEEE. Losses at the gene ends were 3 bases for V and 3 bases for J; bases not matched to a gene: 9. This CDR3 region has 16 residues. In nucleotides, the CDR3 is TGTGCCAGCAGCTCAGTGACTAGCAGATACTACAATGAGCAGTTCTTC. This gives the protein CASSSVTSRYYNEQFF.